The rows below give T cell receptor beta chains drawn from one sample of a study of blood T cell repertoires in COVID-19. The method was immunoSEQ multiplex PCR; TCRdb's version includes in-frame clones alone and lacks a portion of them. The sample carries about 98,000 clones, more than 65% recorded once. What was sequenced was peripheral blood. The receptors originated from an elderly woman with acute or convalescent COVID-19. Both conserved end residues are part of each CDR3. Fields, in order: CDR3 DNA, CDR3 protein, clone size, D gene, V gene, J gene. The D gene is left open where the match is weak. Not all rows give a size; the values are once, few, many and, for expanded clones, a class.

CDR3 DNA: TGTGCCAGCAGGAGGACTAGCGGGGGGTTTGCGCAGTATTTT
CDR3 protein: CASRRTSGGFAQYF
clone size: -
D gene: TRBD2
V gene: TRBV2
J gene: TRBJ2-3

CDR3 DNA: TGTGCCAGCACCGTAGCGGGGGGAAGAAATGAGCAGTTCTTC
CDR3 protein: CASTVAGGRNEQFF
clone size: -
D gene: TRBD2
V gene: TRBV6-5
J gene: TRBJ2-1

CDR3 DNA: TGCGCCAGCAGCCAGACAGGGATGGGCGGCTACACCTTC
CDR3 protein: CASSQTGMGGYTF
clone size: -
D gene: TRBD1
V gene: TRBV5-1
J gene: TRBJ1-2

CDR3 DNA: TGTGCCACCAGCAGAGGACCTGCGTCGGGTGGAAACACCATATATTTT
CDR3 protein: CATSRGPASGGNTIYF
clone size: -
D gene: -
V gene: TRBV15
J gene: TRBJ1-3

CDR3 DNA: TGTGCCAGCAGCTTACGCGGACAGGAGTACAATGAGCAGTTCTTC
CDR3 protein: CASSLRGQEYNEQFF
clone size: -
D gene: TRBD1
V gene: TRBV11-3
J gene: TRBJ2-1

CDR3 DNA: TGTGCCAGCCCGGAGGGCGGGCAAGAGACCCAGTACTTC
CDR3 protein: CASPEGGQETQYF
clone size: -
D gene: -
V gene: TRBV7-3
J gene: TRBJ2-5

CDR3 DNA: TGTGCCAGCAGTCCGCGGGCCTCAGGAAACACCATATATTTT
CDR3 protein: CASSPRASGNTIYF
clone size: few
D gene: -
V gene: TRBV6-5
J gene: TRBJ1-3

CDR3 DNA: TGCAGCGTTCTCCCCCGCGGAAATGAGCAGTTCTTC
CDR3 protein: CSVLPRGNEQFF
clone size: -
D gene: -
V gene: TRBV29-1
J gene: TRBJ2-1

CDR3 DNA: TGTGCCAGCAGCCCACAGGGTACGGGCGGAAACACCATATATTTT
CDR3 protein: CASSPQGTGGNTIYF
clone size: -
D gene: -
V gene: TRBV5-4
J gene: TRBJ1-3

CDR3 DNA: TGTGCCAGCAGCCTGTTAAGGGGGCCAACAGATACGCAGTATTTT
CDR3 protein: CASSLLRGPTDTQYF
clone size: -
D gene: TRBD1
V gene: TRBV6-2/TRBV6-3
J gene: TRBJ2-3

CDR3 DNA: TGCGCCAGCACCCGACAGGTAGAGGAGACCCAGTACTTC
CDR3 protein: CASTRQVEETQYF
clone size: -
D gene: -
V gene: TRBV5-1
J gene: TRBJ2-5

CDR3 DNA: TGTGCCAGCAGCCAGGCGGCGGGGCCTGGCACAGATACGCAGTATTTT
CDR3 protein: CASSQAAGPGTDTQYF
clone size: -
D gene: -
V gene: TRBV7-9
J gene: TRBJ2-3

CDR3 DNA: TGTGCCAGCAGTTTAGTTGTCAGGAACACTGAAGCTTTCTTT
CDR3 protein: CASSLVVRNTEAFF
clone size: -
D gene: -
V gene: TRBV28
J gene: TRBJ1-1

CDR3 DNA: TGTGCCACCAGTGATGGGGACAGGCGCAGGACTGCGCATACGCAGTATTTT
CDR3 protein: CATSDGDRRRTAHTQYF
clone size: -
D gene: TRBD1
V gene: TRBV24-1
J gene: TRBJ2-3

CDR3 DNA: TGTGCCAGCAGCACCACCACGGACAGGGCCAACTATGGCTACACCTTC
CDR3 protein: CASSTTTDRANYGYTF
clone size: -
D gene: TRBD1
V gene: TRBV6-6
J gene: TRBJ1-2